The 31 T cell receptor beta chains below all came from one sample that was sequenced in a study of cytomegalovirus exposure and HLA in healthy donors. The PCR ran on 60 Vbeta and 13 Jbeta primers. This table comes from immunoSEQ multiplex PCR, and its TCRdb copy is limited to in-frame clones, with some not included. Among approximately 110,000 clones listed, approximately 80% were seen once. The source material was PBMCs. These receptors were collected from a middle-aged woman in good health and CMV-seropositive.

V usage is TRBV6-4 and J usage is TRBJ2-2; no definite D call. Germline V lookup: CDR1 MRHNA, CDR2 SNTAGT. V lost 6 bases to trimming and J lost 4 bases, with 12 bases between them. The CDR3 is 14 amino acids. CDR3 residues: CASSNPSRTGELFF. The CDR3 region has the DNA TGTGCCAGCAGCAATCCGAGCCGCACCGGGGAGCTGTTTTTT.

This clone turned up a few times. The gene calls are TRBV27 and TRBJ2-7; 8 nucleotides align to TRBD2. Germline V CDR1 and CDR2: MNHEY, SMNVEV (reference sequence). The V and J ends lost 5 bases and 2 bases, in that order; junction bases with no gene match: 11. The CDR3 is 16 residues long. Here the CDR3 DNA reads TGTGCCAGCAGTCTAAAACCGGGACTAGAAGCCTACGAGCAGTACTTC. Its translation is CASSLKPGLEAYEQYF.

The chain couples TRBV4-3 to TRBJ2-7; 10 bases are a match to TRBD2. The junction had 7 bases not matched to a gene; V was cut back by 5 bases and J by 9 bases. Germline V gene sequence: CDR1 LGHNA, CDR2 YSLEER. This CDR3 is built from 13 residues. The CDR3 protein is CASSEAGGRGQYF. In nucleotides, the CDR3 is TGCGCCAGCAGCGAAGCGGGAGGGCGCGGGCAGTACTTC.

This chain joins TRBV6-6 and TRBJ2-3; D uncertain. CDR3 length: 12 amino acids. With 6 bases removed from V and 0 bases from J, the gap between germline ends came to 4 bases. Per germline, CDR1 MNHNY and CDR2 SVGAGI (reference sequence). The CDR3 is CASSPSTDTQYF. CDR3 bases: TGTGCCAGCAGCCCTAGCACAGATACGCAGTATTTT.

This clone appeared a single time. The CDR3 loop is CASSFGDTQYF. Written as DNA, the CDR3 is TGTGCCAGCAGCTTCGGTGATACGCAGTATTTT. The chain links TRBV11-2 to TRBJ2-3; D call uncertain. Per the germline V gene, CDR1 is SGHAT and CDR2 is FQNNGV. The CDR3 totals 11 residues. V was clipped by 3 bases and J by 6 bases, with 4 bases between them.

The chain couples TRBV14 to TRBJ1-1, with D perhaps TRBD1 (5 bases). With 4 bases removed from V and 1 base from J, the gap between germline ends came to 13 bases. The CDR3 length is 15 residues. Germline-derived CDR1 and CDR2 are SGHDN and FVKESK. CDR3 nucleotide sequence: TGTGCCAGCAGCCCCCAGGGCCTCGGGAACACTGAAGCTTTCTTT. Translated, it gives CASSPQGLGNTEAFF.

The chain is built from TRBV12-5 and TRBJ2-1, with D tentatively TRBD2 (6 bases). With 0 bases removed from V and 0 bases from J, the gap between germline ends came to 18 bases. The CDR3 spans 19 residues. Germline V gene lookup returns CDR1 LGHNT and CDR2 FRNRAP. CDR3 DNA: TGTGCTAGTGGTTTGGTGCGGGACGGGAGTCCAAGCTCCTACAATGAGCAGTTCTTC. Translated, it gives CASGLVRDGSPSSYNEQFF.

The rearrangement joins TRBV9 to TRBJ2-1; 11 bases fit TRBD1. The V gene end was trimmed by 0 bases and the J gene end by 4 bases; junction bases not matched to a gene: 3. Per the germline V gene, CDR1 is SGDLS and CDR2 is YYNGEE. The CDR3 is 16 residues long. CDR3 nucleotide sequence: TGTGCCAGCAGCGTAGGGACAGGGGGCAAGTACAATGAGCAGTTCTTC. Translating it yields CASSVGTGGKYNEQFF. Full variable domain (remainder filled in from reference TRBV9 and TRBJ2-1): DSGVTQTPKHLITATGQRVTLRCSPRSGDLSVYWYQQSLDQGLQFLIQYYNGEERAKGNILERFSAQQFPDLHSELNLSSLELGDSALYFCASSVGTGGKYNEQFFGPGTRLTVL.

The chain combines TRBV19 with TRBJ2-6; TRBD1 matches at 8 bases. Unmatched junction bases numbered 9, after V lost 5 bases and J lost 0 bases. CDR3 length: 18 amino acids. CDR1 LNHDA and CDR2 SQIVND come from the germline V gene (reference sequence). CDR3 protein: CASSGTGGVPSGANVLTF. The CDR3 coding sequence is TGTGCCAGTAGTGGTACAGGGGGAGTCCCCTCTGGGGCCAACGTCCTGACTTTC.

The sample holds one count of this clone. The chain links TRBV11-3 to TRBJ2-1; 12 bases line up with TRBD1. The CDR3 is 13 residues long. Germline lookup yields CDR1 SGHNT and CDR2 YENEEA. V dropped 6 bases and J dropped 9; count of bases not matched to a gene: 3. CDR3 DNA sequence: TGTGCCAGCAGTGGGACAGGGGGCAGTGAGCAGTTCTTC. This sequence encodes CASSGTGGSEQFF.

Only one count was recorded for this clone. The chain has TRBV27 and TRBJ1-4, with 10 bases fitting TRBD1. With 5 bases clipped from V and 12 bases from J, the junction kept 12 bases outside the gene matches. CDR1 and CDR2 from the germline V gene are MNHEY and SMNVEV (reference sequence). The CDR3 loop spans 15 amino acids. The CDR3 loop reads CASSLAGTGVKELFF. The CDR3 DNA reads TGTGCCAGCAGTCTCGCCGGGACAGGGGTAAAGGAACTGTTTTTT.

The chain links TRBV5-4 to TRBJ2-2; a possible D gene is TRBD2 (6 bases). CDR3 size: 17 residues. V was shortened by 3 bases and J by 0 bases, with 15 bases between the two germline ends. In germline, CDR1 is SGHNT, CDR2 YYREEE (reference sequence). CDR3 in amino acids: CASSSKHSGPNTGELFF. The CDR3 DNA reads as TGTGCCAGCAGCTCCAAACATAGCGGACCGAACACCGGGGAGCTGTTTTTT.

The chain joins TRBV2 to TRBJ2-1; unclear D gene. Germline lookup yields CDR1 SNHLY and CDR2 FYNNEI. The germline V and J ends were trimmed by 5 bases and 7 bases, with 9 bases remaining between them. The length of the CDR3 is 12 residues. Here the CDR3 DNA reads TGTGCCAGCAGTCTAAGGCGGAATGAGCAGTTCTTC. Translating gives CASSLRRNEQFF.

The CDR3 DNA reads TGTGCCAGCTCACCATCAGGGGGACGCGAGCAGTACTTC. Protein sequence: CASSPSGGREQYF. The V gene is TRBV18, the J gene TRBJ2-5; TRBD1 aligns across 7 bases. Gene TRBJ2-7 matches the end of the DNA better, so the J call may be wrong. The CDR3 is 13 residues long. The germline V gene encodes CDR1 KGHSH and CDR2 LQKENI.

This clone appeared a single time. The V and J genes are TRBV25-1 and TRBJ1-2, with no clear D. V gave up 2 bases and J gave up 2 bases, with 3 bases separating them. Per germline, CDR1 MGHDK and CDR2 SYGVNS. The CDR3 has 12 residues. DNA of the CDR3: TGTGCCAGCAGTGAAAGCAACTATGGCTACACCTTC. It specifies CASSESNYGYTF.

The chain couples TRBV5-4 to TRBJ2-1; TRBD1 aligns across 7 bases. This CDR3 comprises 14 residues. J lost 8 bases, V lost 7 bases, and 12 bases had no gene match. From germline, CDR1 is SGHNT and CDR2 YYREEE (reference sequence). The CDR3 loop is CASGLGGPFDEQFF. The DNA of the CDR3 is TGTGCCAGCGGCCTAGGGGGCCCCTTTGATGAGCAGTTCTTC.

The table lists this clone with a count of one. The chain has TRBV27 and TRBJ1-2; perhaps TRBD1 as D (6 bases). CDR1 MNHEY and CDR2 SMNVEV come from the germline V gene (reference sequence). Trimming stripped 4 bases from V and 8 bases from J, with 11 bases between. The CDR3 extends over 12 amino acids. The CDR3 DNA is TGTGCCAGCAGTTCGTCACAGGGCGGCTACACCTTC. This encodes CASSSSQGGYTF.

The V and J genes are TRBV28 and TRBJ2-1; D possibly corresponds to TRBD1 (5 bases). The CDR3 is 13 amino acids. Looked up from germline, CDR1 is MDHEN and CDR2 is SYDVKM. V dropped 6 bases and J dropped 8 bases, with 14 bases sitting between them. In DNA form, the CDR3 reads TGTGCCAGCAGGAAAGACAGACTCTATGAGCAGTTCTTC. It yields the protein CASRKDRLYEQFF.

This chain uses TRBV7-3 with TRBJ2-2; D is unresolved. The CDR3 is 14 residues long. Per the germline V gene, CDR1 is SGHTA and CDR2 is FQGTGA. The ends were cut back, 2 bases at V and 2 bases at J, with 6 bases in the middle. For the CDR3, the DNA is TGTGCCAGCAGCTTACTGGGCAACACCGGGGAGCTGTTTTTT. It specifies CASSLLGNTGELFF.

The chain has TRBV28 and TRBJ2-7, with TRBD2 identical over 12 bases. CDR1 and CDR2 (germline): MDHEN, SYDVKM. V shed 4 bases and J 6 bases; nucleotides not matched to a gene: 7. The CDR3 runs 15 residues. In nucleotides, the CDR3 is TGTGCCAGCAGTTCCCTAGCGGGAGGGCAGAGCGAGCAGTACTTC. Translation gives CASSSLAGGQSEQYF. Based on the CDR3 plus reference TRBV28 and TRBJ2-7, the full variable domain is DVKVTQSSRYLVKRTGEKVFLECVQDMDHENMFWYRQDPGLGLRLIYFSYDVKMKEKGDIPEGYSVSREKKERFSLILESASTNQTSMYLCASSSLAGGQSEQYFGPGTRLTVT.

The genes are TRBV6-6 and TRBJ1-1; D might be TRBD1 (5 bases). Between the trimmed V and J ends, which lost 2 bases and 3 bases, there was a span of 10 bases. CDR1 and CDR2 from the germline V gene are MNHNY and SVGAGI (reference sequence). The CDR3 is made up of 14 amino acids. The CDR3 DNA reads as TGTGCCAGCAGTTACACAGGCGGTTACACTGAAGCTTTCTTT. The encoded protein is CASSYTGGYTEAFF.

The table lists this clone with a count of one. The chain uses TRBV5-4 and TRBJ2-3; weak D call: TRBD2 (6 bases). The ends were cut back, 0 bases at V and 4 bases at J, with 12 bases in the middle. The CDR3 is made up of 15 amino acids. CDR1 and CDR2 (germline): SGHNT, YYREEE (reference sequence). CDR3 loop: CASSLGGSGPDTQYF. The DNA of the CDR3 is TGTGCCAGCAGCTTGGGCGGCAGCGGGCCAGATACGCAGTATTTT.

The chain employs TRBV10-3 and TRBJ2-3; 13 bases are shared with TRBD2. With 2 bases clipped from V and 4 bases from J, the junction kept 6 bases outside the gene matches. The V gene's germline CDR1 is ENHRY and CDR2 SYGVKD. This CDR3 is 17 amino acids long. CDR3 DNA sequence: TGTGCCATCAGTGAGCGGACTAGCGGGAGTAAAGCAGATACGCAGTATTTT. It translates to CAISERTSGSKADTQYF.

The chain links TRBV2 to TRBJ2-4; weak D call: TRBD1 (5 bases). Germline values: CDR1 SNHLY, CDR2 FYNNEI. The length of the CDR3 is 18 residues. The germline V and J ends were trimmed by 0 bases and 0 bases, with 15 bases remaining between them. CDR3 in DNA: TGTGCCAGCAGTGAAGCGCTTCAGGGTGATTTAGCCAAAAACATTCAGTACTTC. This gives the protein CASSEALQGDLAKNIQYF. The complete variable domain, with remaining parts taken from reference TRBV2 and TRBJ2-4, reads EPEVTQTPSHQVTQMGQEVILRCVPISNHLYFYWYRQILGQKVEFLVSFYNNEISEKSEIFDDQFSVERPDGSNFTLKIRSTKLEDSAMYFCASSEALQGDLAKNIQYFGAGTRLSVL.

The genes are TRBV2 and TRBJ2-5; possible D gene TRBD1, 5 bases. Trimming removed 3 bases from V and 2 bases from J, with 13 bases in between. The CDR3 is made up of 15 amino acids. The germline gives CDR1 SNHLY, CDR2 FYNNEI. The CDR3 coding sequence is TGTGCCAGCAGTGACGGCCAGGGCCGACAAGAGACCCAGTACTTC. Its translation: CASSDGQGRQETQYF.

The CDR3 DNA sequence: TGCGCCAGCAGCTTGACTAGCCTTCAAGAGACCCAGTACTTC. It encodes CASSLTSLQETQYF. The J gene is TRBJ2-5, the V gene TRBV5-1; D may be TRBD2 (6 bases). Per germline, CDR1 SGHRS and CDR2 YFSETQ. V lost 1 base to trimming and J lost 2 bases, with 9 bases between them. CDR3 length equals 14 residues.

V and J are TRBV5-1 and TRBJ2-7, with 12 bases identical to TRBD1. CDR1 SGHRS and CDR2 YFSETQ come from the germline V gene. This CDR3 region has 16 residues. Trimming removed 7 bases from V and 2 bases from J; junction bases left unmatched: 10. The CDR3 sequence: CASRPGQGAQTYEQYF. CDR3 nucleotides: TGCGCCAGCCGTCCGGGACAGGGGGCGCAAACCTACGAGCAGTACTTC.

The chain links TRBV29-1 to TRBJ2-5; TRBD2 agrees at 9 bases. The CDR3 totals 14 residues. J was trimmed by 5 bases and V by 6 bases; bases with no gene match: 10. Germline CDR1 SQVTM, CDR2 ANQGSEA. The CDR3 DNA is TGCAGCGTCGCTACTAGCGGGTATCGTGAGACCCAGTACTTC. It encodes CSVATSGYRETQYF.

The rearrangement links TRBV7-9 to TRBJ1-1, with 8 bases that match TRBD1. Trimming at V came to 4 bases and at J to 6 bases, leaving 4 bases not matched to a gene. The CDR3 length is 13 residues. The germline V gene has CDR1 SEHNR and CDR2 FQNEAQ (reference sequence). The CDR3 loop is CASSSRQGSEAFF. The CDR3 coding sequence is TGTGCCAGCAGCTCTAGACAGGGGTCTGAAGCTTTCTTT.

Only a few counts were recorded for this clone. The rearrangement joins TRBV7-9 to TRBJ2-3, with D tentatively TRBD2 (6 bases). V lost 0 bases to trimming and J lost 6 bases, with 10 bases between them. Looked up from germline, CDR1 is SEHNR and CDR2 is FQNEAQ (reference sequence). The CDR3 runs 14 residues. The CDR3 bases are TGTGCCAGCAGCTTAGCTGGGACTGCCGATACGCAGTATTTT. It translates to CASSLAGTADTQYF.

This chain links TRBV9 with TRBJ2-1, with 8 bases identical to TRBD1. The J segment lost 8 bases and the V segment lost 3 bases, leaving 10 bases of the junction unmatched. Germline V gene sequence: CDR1 SGDLS, CDR2 YYNGEE. This CDR3 spans 15 amino acids. CDR3 bases: TGTGCCAGCAGCGACAGCACCACAGGGGGTTATGAGCAGTTCTTC. This encodes CASSDSTTGGYEQFF.